The T cell receptor beta chain described here comes from a study of shared clonotypes between healthy human individuals. Findings and limits, study-wide: Among donors, clonotype sharing was expected to be affected by sequencing depth.

As regards this clone: Its antigen remains unidentified.

V shed 6 bases and J shed 8 bases, with 22 bases lying between them. This CDR3 has 16 residues. Germline V lookup: CDR1 MGHRA, CDR2 YSYEKL. Each subset's genomic DNA was split evenly across several immunoSEQ plates. Each unsorted PBMC replicate got 300 ng genomic DNA, some 30,000 genomes. The team ran DNA from unsorted PBMCs on ten immunoSEQ deep assay plates for sequencing. Sequenced by immunoSEQ multiplex PCR; TCRdb stores in-frame clones only, minus some. The table records under 600,000 clones, around 76% of them present only once. Material: PBMCs. The clonotype was recovered from a woman aged 40 to 50 in good health. Some clones in this sample may be carry-over from other donors' samples. The rearrangement joins TRBV4-1 to TRBJ1-4; possible D gene TRBD1, 6 bases. The CDR3 DNA sequence: TGCGCCAGCAGTCCCAGGCCGGGGGCATGGAAGGAAAAACTGTTTTTT. It specifies CASSPRPGAWKEKLFF.